This T cell receptor (beta chain) appears in the sequencing data of a study of CD8 T cells in Susac syndrome. This CDR3 is built from 16 residues. Germline lookup yields CDR1 LGHDT and CDR2 YNNKEL (reference sequence). V was pared by 4 bases and J by 8 bases, with 21 bases between. CD8+ and CD4+ blood T cells underwent TCR beta sequencing. The multiple sclerosis controls, all treatment-naive patients, had relapsing-remitting disease that was stable or active. An input of roughly 0.45 to 1 ug of RNA was subjected to reverse transcription using random hexamers. Amplification of the TCR beta CDR3 was carried out by immunoSEQ multiplex PCR, which spanned a total of 54 Vbeta and 13 Jbeta segments. TCRdb reprocessed the immunoSEQ multiplex PCR reads with MiXCR, giving one entry per CDR3 protein. The table lists about 430,000 distinct CDR3 sequences, 75% to 90% of them singletons, with about 0.12% in the top ten.

This clonotype is a singleton in its sample. What was sequenced was CD8+ T cells from PBMCs. The sequence came from a human donor with multiple sclerosis. The rearrangement uses TRBV3-1 and TRBJ2-1; D may correspond to TRBD1 or TRBD2 (5 bases each). The CDR3 DNA sequence: TGTGCCAGCAGCCCTCTTACCGGGGCGACTGGGGATGAGCAGTTCTTC. Its translation: CASSPLTGATGDEQFF.